The rows below give T cell receptor beta chains drawn from one sample of a study of blood T cell repertoires in COVID-19. The protocol was immunoSEQ multiplex PCR, while the TCRdb copy is restricted to in-frame clones and leaves out a portion. The table lists about 140,000 clones, under 90% of them singletons. Sequenced material: PBMCs or T cells enriched from blood (not recorded which). The source of these receptors is a woman between 18 and 30 years old who had been exposed to COVID-19. CDR3s include the opening cysteine and the closing phenylalanine or tryptophan. The D gene is left open where the match is weak. Size is omitted from some rows. Given values are once, few, many or a class for expanded clones.

clone size,J gene,D gene,V gene,CDR3 DNA,CDR3 protein
NA,TRBJ1-2,NA,TRBV28,TGTGCCAGCACAACCTTCAGCCTCCGAAGGCGGCCTAACTATGGCTACACCTTC,CASTTFSLRRRPNYGYTF
NA,TRBJ2-3,NA,TRBV10-3,TGTGCCATCAGTGAGTCGACGGGGAGGAGCACAGATACGCAGTATTTT,CAISESTGRSTDTQYF
NA,TRBJ1-5,NA,TRBV2,TGTGCCAGCAGTTCCGACACAGGTAGCAATCAGCCCCAGCATTTT,CASSSDTGSNQPQHF
NA,TRBJ2-1,TRBD2,TRBV27,TGTGCCAGCAGTTCCTACTCTAGCGGGAGATTCAATGAGCAGTTCTTC,CASSSYSSGRFNEQFF
NA,TRBJ2-1,TRBD2,TRBV14,TGTGCCAGCAGCCAAGGGACGGGACTAGCGGGAGAGCAGTTCTTC,CASSQGTGLAGEQFF
NA,TRBJ1-2,NA,TRBV3-1/TRBV3-2,TGTGCCAGCAGCCAAGGTAAGGGGGAACTCTATGGCTACACCTTC,CASSQGKGELYGYTF
few,TRBJ1-3,TRBD1,TRBV19,TGTGCCACGAGGGACAGGGGATATGGAAACACCATATATTTT,CATRDRGYGNTIYF
NA,TRBJ2-7,NA,TRBV5-1,TGCGCCAGCAGCTTGATCTTCGGTCCGGAGCAGTACTTC,CASSLIFGPEQYF
NA,TRBJ2-5,NA,TRBV12-3/TRBV12-4,TGTGCCAGCAGTTTCGTGCCTAGGGAGACCCAGTACTTC,CASSFVPRETQYF
NA,TRBJ2-1,TRBD2,TRBV14,TGTGCCAGCAGCTCACTAGCGGGACAGTACAATGAGCAGTTCTTC,CASSSLAGQYNEQFF
NA,TRBJ2-7,TRBD1,TRBV7-2,TGTGCCAGCAGCTTACAGTCAGGGGGTTTCGACGAGCAGTACTTC,CASSLQSGGFDEQYF
NA,TRBJ1-1,TRBD1,TRBV14,TGTGCCAGCAGCCCAGGGGGCTTGAACACTGAAGCTTTCTTT,CASSPGGLNTEAFF
once,TRBJ1-1,TRBD1,TRBV6-5,TGTGCCAGCAGGACAGGGGTCATGAACACTGAAGCTTTCTTT,CASRTGVMNTEAFF
NA,TRBJ1-1,NA,TRBV12-5,TGTGCTAGTGGTTTTCTTGTCAGGATCCCGGGACACCCGATTAATGAAGCTTTCTTT,CASGFLVRIPGHPINEAFF
NA,TRBJ1-2,NA,TRBV28,TGTGCCAGCAGTTGGTTCAGGGTATATGGCTACACCTTC,CASSWFRVYGYTF
NA,TRBJ1-1,NA,TRBV7-9,TGTGCCAGCAGCTTAGTAGGGGGGGCCGACACTGAAGCTTTCTTT,CASSLVGGADTEAFF
NA,TRBJ2-1,TRBD1,TRBV4-1,TGCGCCAGCAGCCCGGGACAGGGGGCTTACAATGAGCAGTTCTTC,CASSPGQGAYNEQFF
NA,TRBJ2-5,NA,TRBV5-4,TGTGCCAGCAGCTTCTACGGGACTCCCTCCCAGTACTTC,CASSFYGTPSQYF
NA,TRBJ2-1,NA,TRBV24-1,TGTGCCACGACCAGTAGCGGAGGGGGCGAGGAGCAGTTCTTC,CATTSSGGGEEQFF
NA,TRBJ2-7,TRBD2,TRBV9,TGTGCCAGCAGCCCGACGGGACTAGAAGGAGAGCAGTACTTC,CASSPTGLEGEQYF
NA,TRBJ2-7,TRBD2,TRBV6-5,TGTGCCAGCAGTTACTCGCGGGCTAGCGGGGGATCCGAGCAGTACTTC,CASSYSRASGGSEQYF
few,TRBJ2-2,TRBD1,TRBV4-3,TGCGCCAGCAGCCAAGCACAGGGGCCCGCCGGGGAGCTGTTTTTT,CASSQAQGPAGELFF
NA,TRBJ1-5,NA,TRBV19,TGTGCCAGTAGTATGAGGGGCAATCAGCCCCAGCATTTT,CASSMRGNQPQHF
NA,TRBJ2-1,NA,TRBV28,TGTGCCAGCAGTTACGGACTGAATGAGCAGTTCTTC,CASSYGLNEQFF
NA,TRBJ2-1,TRBD2,TRBV6-4,TGTGCCAGCAGTGATTTCGCGGGAGAGGACAATGAGCAGTTCTTC,CASSDFAGEDNEQFF
NA,TRBJ1-2,TRBD1,TRBV7-2,TGTGCCAGCAGTCTACAGGGGACCTATGGCTACACCTTC,CASSLQGTYGYTF
NA,TRBJ2-1,NA,TRBV7-2,TGTGCCAGCAGCTTCTTCGGACAGGAGCAGTTCTTC,CASSFFGQEQFF
NA,TRBJ2-2,TRBD1,TRBV7-3,TGTGCCAGCAGCAAACAGACAGGGTACACCGGGGAGCTGTTTTTT,CASSKQTGYTGELFF
once,TRBJ2-7,NA,TRBV21-1,TGTGCCAGCAGGTTCTTGCTCCGGGACAGGGGATTCTGCGAGCAGTACTTC,CASRFLLRDRGFCEQYF
NA,TRBJ1-1,NA,TRBV19,TGTGCCAGTAGTATAGTGGCAGGTGAAGCTTTCTTT,CASSIVAGEAFF
NA,TRBJ2-5,NA,TRBV11-3,TGTGCCAGCAGCCGAGGAACAGGTCCAGAGACCCAGTACTTC,CASSRGTGPETQYF
NA,TRBJ2-3,TRBD2,TRBV5-1,TGCGCCAGCAGCTTGGCCTATAGCGGGGTCGAAGATACGCAGTATTTT,CASSLAYSGVEDTQYF
once,TRBJ1-5,NA,TRBV19,TGTGCCAGCCATAGGTCCCCCGGGGGCAATCAGCCCCAGCATTTT,CASHRSPGGNQPQHF
NA,TRBJ1-5,NA,TRBV10-3,TGTGCCATCAGAGCAAGTCTCTTGGGCAATCAGCCCCAGCATTTT,CAIRASLLGNQPQHF